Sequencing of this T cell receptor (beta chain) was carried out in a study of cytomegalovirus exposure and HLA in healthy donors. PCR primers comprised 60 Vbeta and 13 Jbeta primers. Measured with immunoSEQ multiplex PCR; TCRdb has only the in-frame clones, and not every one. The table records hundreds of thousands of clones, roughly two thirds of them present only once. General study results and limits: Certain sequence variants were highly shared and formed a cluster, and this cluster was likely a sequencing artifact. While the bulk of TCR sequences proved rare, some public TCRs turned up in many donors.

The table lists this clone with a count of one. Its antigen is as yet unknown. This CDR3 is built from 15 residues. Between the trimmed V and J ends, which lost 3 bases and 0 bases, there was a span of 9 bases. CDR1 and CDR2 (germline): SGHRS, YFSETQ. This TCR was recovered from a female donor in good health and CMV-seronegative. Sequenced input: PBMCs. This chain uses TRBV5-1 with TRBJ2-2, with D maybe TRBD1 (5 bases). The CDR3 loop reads CASSSWTSNTGELFF. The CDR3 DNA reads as TGCGCCAGCAGCTCTTGGACATCGAACACCGGGGAGCTGTTTTTT.